This T cell receptor beta chain is from a study of blood T cell repertoires in COVID-19. Study at large: The study drew acute and convalescent COVID-19 samples from the United States, Italy and Spain.

The CDR3 runs to 12 residues. Per the germline V gene, CDR1 is SNHLY and CDR2 is FYNNEI. The V gene lost 3 bases and the J gene lost 4 bases, with 4 bases spanning the gap. Here immunoSEQ multiplex PCR was the method, and the copy in TCRdb shows in-frame clones only, minus some. This sample has 250,000 to 300,000 clones; 86% occur once, and the top ten carry about 4%. The chain joins TRBV2 to TRBJ1-5; no firm D call. Sequencing was done on a sample of peripheral blood. This receptor was taken from a man between 18 and 35 years old with active or convalescent COVID-19. The DNA of the CDR3 is TGTGCCAGCAGTGAGCAGAATCAGCCCCAGCATTTT. This encodes CASSEQNQPQHF.